Following are 8 T cell receptor beta chains from one sample sequenced in a study of human T cells and chemical hapten exposure. Time point in this sample: patch test 1, 2 weeks after DPC sensitization. The treatment: therapeutic diphenylcyclopropenone sensitization with weekly scalp DPC. TCRdb reprocessed the RACE reads via MiXCR and lists one record per CDR3 protein. In the table there are approximately 82,000 distinct CDR3 sequences, 10% of which are singletons. The material sequenced was whole blood, taken in connection with sensitization to the hapten diphenylcyclopropenone (DPC). The receptors come from a man aged 40-49 years with alopecia areata. Some clones in this sample may be carry-over from other donors' samples.

This clonotype was recorded once. J is TRBJ1-1 and V is TRBV11-3; D call uncertain. With 1 base removed from V and 4 bases from J, the gap between germline ends came to 10 bases. Per the germline V gene, CDR1 is SGHNT and CDR2 is YENEEA. The CDR3 runs 14 residues. The CDR3 nucleotides are TGTGCCAGCAGCTTAGTATCAGTTGGCACTGAAGCTTTCTTT. Its protein is CASSLVSVGTEAFF.

The chain couples TRBV9 to TRBJ2-1; D is unresolved. CDR3 length: 14 amino acids. The V and J ends lost 0 bases and 7 bases respectively, with 11 bases between them. Germline loops: CDR1 SGDLS, CDR2 YYNGEE. CDR3 loop: CASSVELWGNEQFF. CDR3 nucleotides: TGTGCCAGCAGCGTAGAATTATGGGGAAATGAGCAGTTCTTC. Full variable domain (missing parts from reference TRBV9 and TRBJ2-1): DSGVTQTPKHLITATGQRVTLRCSPRSGDLSVYWYQQSLDQGLQFLIQYYNGEERAKGNILERFSAQQFPDLHSELNLSSLELGDSALYFCASSVELWGNEQFFGPGTRLTVL.

This clonotype appeared a few times. J is TRBJ2-3 and V is TRBV14; maybe TRBD2 (6 bases). Germline assignment: CDR1 SGHDN and CDR2 FVKESK. The CDR3 is 13 amino acids. Trimming took 6 bases from V and 10 from J, leaving 17 bases between them. The CDR3 here is CASRGSEGTPQYF. CDR3 nucleotide sequence: TGTGCCAGCAGAGGGTCTGAGGGGACTCCGCAGTATTTT.

This clonotype showed up just a few times. The J gene is TRBJ2-5, the V gene TRBV7-9, with D maybe TRBD1 (5 bases). Germline values: CDR1 SEHNR, CDR2 FQNEAQ (reference sequence). The CDR3 is made up of 17 amino acids. Trimming shortened V by 2 bases and J by 2 bases, and 18 bases separated the two germline ends. Written as DNA, the CDR3 is TGTGCCAGCAGCTTACCCTCCATGGGGCTCCCGCAAGAGACCCAGTACTTC. Translated, it gives CASSLPSMGLPQETQYF.

V is TRBV7-2 and J is TRBJ2-3, with 7 bases aligning to TRBD2. Trimming cost V 0 bases and J 4 bases; bases outside gene matches: 4. The CDR3 has 15 residues. Germline-derived CDR1 and CDR2 are SGHTA and FQGNSA. DNA for the CDR3: TGTGCCAGCAGCTTAGCGGGAGGGCCGGCAGATACGCAGTATTTT. Its translation: CASSLAGGPADTQYF.

The rearrangement links TRBV12-3 or TRBV12-4 to TRBJ2-7; 7 bases map to TRBD2. The CDR3 totals 14 residues. V was clipped by 4 bases and J by 6 bases; unmatched bases: 9. The CDR3 DNA is TGTGCCAGCAGTTCGAATAGTGGGGGGGGCGAGCAGTACGTC. Amino acids: CASSSNSGGGEQYV.

This clonotype came up a few times. The chain is built from TRBV6-5 and TRBJ2-7; 9 positions match TRBD2. Germline assignment: CDR1 MNHEY and CDR2 SVGAGI. Losses at the gene ends were 7 bases for V and 5 bases for J; bases not matched to a gene: 6. This CDR3 comprises 13 residues. The CDR3 spells CASKRTSVNEQYF. Written as DNA, the CDR3 is TGTGCCAGCAAAAGGACTAGCGTTAACGAGCAGTACTTC.

This clonotype appeared a few times. The chain employs TRBV28 and TRBJ2-1, with a tentative D call TRBD1 (6 bases). CDR1 is MDHEN, CDR2 SYDVKM, per germline. CDR3 size: 15 residues. V gave up 4 bases and J gave up 10 bases, with 20 bases separating them. The CDR3 DNA reads TGTGCCAGCAGTTCTTTGGGGGCCCCAAGGGGGGAGCAGTTCTTC. It codes for CASSSLGAPRGEQFF.